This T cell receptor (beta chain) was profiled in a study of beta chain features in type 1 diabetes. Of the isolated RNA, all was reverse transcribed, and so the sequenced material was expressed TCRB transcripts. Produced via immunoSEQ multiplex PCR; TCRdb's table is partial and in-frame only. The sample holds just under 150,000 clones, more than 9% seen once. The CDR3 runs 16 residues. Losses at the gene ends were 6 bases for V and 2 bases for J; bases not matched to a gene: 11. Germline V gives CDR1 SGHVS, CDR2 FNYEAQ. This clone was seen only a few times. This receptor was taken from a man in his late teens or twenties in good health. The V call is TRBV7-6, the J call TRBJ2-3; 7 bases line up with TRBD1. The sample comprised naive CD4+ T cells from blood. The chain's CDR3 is CASSLNPGQITDTQYF. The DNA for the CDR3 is TGTGCCAGCAGTCTTAACCCGGGACAGATCACAGATACGCAGTATTTT.